This T cell receptor (beta chain) was found in a study of shared clonotypes between healthy human individuals. Study context: CD4 naive and CD4 memory each took three plates per donor, while CD8 naive took two and CD8 memory one. The study, taken as a whole, reports: Naive subsets generally exceeded memory subsets in estimated richness. How much donors shared clonotypes was expected to be affected by sequencing depth. Apart from blood, nothing was sampled; tissue repertoires likely differ.

The germline CDR1 and CDR2 sequences are LNHDA and SQIVND (reference sequence). This CDR3 comprises 13 residues. The V end lost 7 bases, the J end lost 6 bases, and 13 bases lay between the germline ends. The data were produced by immunoSEQ multiplex PCR, yet TCRdb's version contains in-frame clones alone and is incomplete. The sample shows about 2.4 million clones, more than 80% of them seen only once. Concerning this clone itself: Its specificity is unknown.

This clonotype was obtained from a man aged 18 to 29 in good health. The J gene is TRBJ2-1, the V gene TRBV19; perhaps TRBD2 as D (5 bases). Sequenced: naive CD4+ T cells sorted from blood. Subset meaning: CD45RA+ positively selected. The DNA for the CDR3 is TGTGCCAGTAACGAGGGCCCCTTCAATGAGCAGTTCTTC. Encoded protein: CASNEGPFNEQFF. The full variable domain, completed using reference TRBV19 and TRBJ2-1, is DGGITQSPKYLFRKEGQNVTLSCEQNLNHDAMYWYRQDPGQGLRLIYYSQIVNDFQKGDIAEGYSVSREKKESFPLTVTSAQKNPTAFYLCASNEGPFNEQFFGPGTRLTVL.